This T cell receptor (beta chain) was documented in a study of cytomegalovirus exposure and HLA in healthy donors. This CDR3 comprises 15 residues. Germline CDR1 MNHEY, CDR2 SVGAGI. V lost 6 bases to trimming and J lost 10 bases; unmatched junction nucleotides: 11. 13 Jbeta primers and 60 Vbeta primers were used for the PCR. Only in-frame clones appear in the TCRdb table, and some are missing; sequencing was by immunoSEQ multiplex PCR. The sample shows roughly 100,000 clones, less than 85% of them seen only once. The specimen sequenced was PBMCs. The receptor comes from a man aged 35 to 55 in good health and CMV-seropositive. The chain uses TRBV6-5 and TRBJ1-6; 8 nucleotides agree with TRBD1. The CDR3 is CASSRTRTGLSPLHF. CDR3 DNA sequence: TGTGCCAGCAGCCGAACCCGGACAGGGTTGTCACCCCTCCACTTT.